Listed here are 17 T cell receptor beta chains from one sample, sequenced in a study of shared clonotypes between healthy human individuals. Repertoires were generated with immunoSEQ multiplex PCR, while TCRdb's copy carries only in-frame clones and drops some. The sample shows some 2,000,000 clones, roughly 95% of them seen only once. CD45RO-negative, CCR7-selected cells formed the naive CD8 fraction, which excluded terminally differentiated effector memory CD45RA+ cells. Sequenced sample: naive CD8+ T cells sorted from blood. Receptor source: a man aged 18-30 years in good health.

The chain employs TRBV7-8 and TRBJ2-7, with D maybe TRBD2 (5 bases). Trimming took 5 bases from V and 12 from J, leaving 17 bases between them. CDR3 length: 12 amino acids. Germline values: CDR1 SGHVS, CDR2 FQNEAQ. CDR3 nucleotide sequence: TGTGCCAGCAGCCTTATACTAGAACTACCGTACTTC. This translates into CASSLILELPYF.

J is TRBJ2-7 and V is TRBV9; D may be TRBD1 or TRBD2 (6 bases each). The CDR3 has 17 residues. Trimming pared 4 bases from V and 5 bases from J, leaving 25 bases between. Germline V gene data show CDR1 as SGDLS and CDR2 as YYNGEE. CDR3: CASSIGITGRMGNEQYF. In DNA, the CDR3 is TGTGCCAGCAGCATAGGAATTACAGGGAGGATGGGCAACGAGCAGTACTTC.

The chain has TRBV6-1 and TRBJ2-1; tentative D call: TRBD2 (6 bases). The CDR3 has 16 residues. CDR1 MNHNS and CDR2 SASEGT come from the germline V gene. Trimming pared 2 bases from V and 8 bases from J, leaving 19 bases between. The CDR3 is CASSEWFLEGIDEQFF. CDR3 bases: TGTGCCAGCAGTGAATGGTTTTTGGAGGGAATCGATGAGCAGTTCTTC.

The V gene is TRBV6-6, the J gene TRBJ2-1, with 8 bases lining up with TRBD1. The germline V gene has CDR1 MNHNY and CDR2 SVGAGI (reference sequence). This CDR3 is built from 16 residues. Losses at the gene ends were 4 bases for V and 8 bases for J; bases not matched to a gene: 13. The CDR3 sequence is CASSSLRQGPPDEQFF. The CDR3 bases are TGTGCCAGCAGTTCGCTTCGACAGGGGCCCCCTGATGAGCAGTTCTTC.

The V call is TRBV4-3, the J call TRBJ1-2; D is perhaps TRBD1 (5 bases). V dropped 0 bases and J dropped 2 bases, with 7 bases sitting between them. CDR1 and CDR2 from the germline V gene are LGHNA and YSLEER. This CDR3 comprises 14 residues. CDR3 loop: CASSQDRQNYGYTF. CDR3 in DNA: TGCGCCAGCAGCCAAGATCGACAGAACTATGGCTACACCTTC.

The V call is TRBV2, the J call TRBJ2-1; TRBD1 agrees at 8 bases. CDR1 and CDR2 from the germline V gene are SNHLY and FYNNEI. CDR3 size: 16 residues. Losses at the gene ends were 8 bases for V and 7 bases for J; bases not matched to a gene: 16. CDR3: CASPVYAGGARNEQFF. The CDR3 DNA is TGTGCCAGCCCCGTTTACGCAGGGGGCGCGAGGAATGAGCAGTTCTTC.

V is TRBV6-5 and J is TRBJ2-7, with 7 bases matching TRBD2. In germline, CDR1 is MNHEY, CDR2 SVGAGI. The CDR3 has 16 residues. J was trimmed by 0 bases and V by 0 bases; bases with no gene match: 5. The CDR3 bases are TGTGCCAGCAGTTACTCGATGGGGACTAACTCCTACGAGCAGTACTTC. Its translation: CASSYSMGTNSYEQYF.

The chain combines TRBV4-3 with TRBJ2-1, with TRBD2 identical over 10 bases. This CDR3 contains 17 residues. The V segment lost 2 bases and the J segment 5 bases; nucleotides outside the gene matches: 9. Germline loops: CDR1 LGHNA, CDR2 YSLEER. The CDR3 DNA reads TGCGCCAGCAGCCAATTGCACAAGCGGGAGGGCCACAATGAGCAGTTCTTC. Encoded protein: CASSQLHKREGHNEQFF.

The chain combines TRBV5-1 with TRBJ2-5; 10 bases map to TRBD2. From germline, CDR1 is SGHRS and CDR2 YFSETQ. CDR3 size: 15 residues. Unmatched junction bases numbered 10, after V lost 6 bases and J lost 5 bases. The CDR3, as DNA: TGCGCCAGCAAAAGTGGCTGGGGACTAGCGGAGACCCAGTACTTC. It codes for CASKSGWGLAETQYF.

The chain combines TRBV28 with TRBJ2-1, with 9 nucleotides matching TRBD1. Per germline, CDR1 MDHEN and CDR2 SYDVKM. Trimming cost V 2 bases and J 0 bases; bases outside gene matches: 8. The CDR3 runs to 18 residues. The CDR3 bases are TGTGCCAGCAGTTTACGGGACAGGGCTTTGAGCTCCTACAATGAGCAGTTCTTC. Translating it yields CASSLRDRALSSYNEQFF.

This clone was observed once. The chain has TRBV10-2 and TRBJ2-1; 7 nucleotides match TRBD1. J was trimmed by 3 bases and V by 0 bases; bases with no gene match: 8. The germline gives CDR1 WSHSY, CDR2 SAAADI. The CDR3 is made up of 17 amino acids. The CDR3 DNA is TGCGCCAGCAGTGAGTCGCCCGGACAGGAATTCTACAATGAGCAGTTCTTC. As protein: CASSESPGQEFYNEQFF.

This clone was counted between two and nine times. Other DNA sequences of this sample code for an identical CDR3. The gene calls are TRBV7-9 and TRBJ2-7; no firm D call. Germline-derived CDR1 and CDR2 are SEHNR and FQNEAQ (reference sequence). This CDR3 contains 12 residues. V lost 4 bases to trimming and J lost 3 bases, with 7 bases between them. The chain's CDR3 is CASSSDLYEQYF. As DNA, the CDR3 is TGTGCCAGCAGCTCGGACCTCTACGAGCAGTACTTC.

The chain links TRBV27 to TRBJ2-3, with 8 bases lining up with TRBD2. The CDR3 runs to 15 residues. V shed 1 base, J shed 5 bases, and the junction held 5 bases outside the gene matches. Germline V gene sequence: CDR1 MNHEY, CDR2 SMNVEV (reference sequence). The CDR3 region has the DNA TGTGCCAGCAGTTTATTTTTCGGGGGGGGAGATACGCAGTATTTT. Residues: CASSLFFGGGDTQYF.

The gene calls are TRBV7-2 and TRBJ2-2; TRBD2 aligns across 10 bases. With 5 bases clipped from V and 1 base from J, the junction kept 10 bases outside the gene matches. Germline V gene lookup returns CDR1 SGHTA and CDR2 FQGNSA. This CDR3 comprises 18 residues. CDR3 residues: CASSPPPGLARNTGELFF. The DNA of the CDR3 is TGTGCCAGCAGCCCCCCGCCGGGACTAGCGCGGAACACCGGGGAGCTGTTTTTT. The whole variable domain, remainder taken from reference TRBV7-2 and TRBJ2-2, is GAGVSQSPSNKVTEKGKDVELRCDPISGHTALYWYRQSLGQGLEFLIYFQGNSAPDKSGLPSDRFSAERTGGSVSTLTIQRTQQEDSAVYLCASSPPPGLARNTGELFFGEGSRLTVL.

The genes are TRBV6-5 and TRBJ2-1; 10 nucleotides line up with TRBD1. With 7 bases clipped from V and 3 bases from J, the junction kept 6 bases outside the gene matches. Germline V gene sequence: CDR1 MNHEY, CDR2 SVGAGI. The CDR3 runs to 15 residues. CDR3 DNA: TGTGCCAGCAACCCGGGACAGGGGAACTACAATGAGCAGTTCTTC. This translates into CASNPGQGNYNEQFF.

With respect to this clone: One end of the junction varies from germline; a read error may be responsible. V and J are TRBV6-1 and TRBJ1-2; D is unclear. The CDR3 length is 16 residues. Germline values: CDR1 MNHNS, CDR2 SASEGT. CDR3 sequence: CASSERSANGIYGCTF. The DNA for the CDR3 is TGTGCCAGCAGTGAAAGGAGCGCGAATGGAATCTATGGCTGCACCTTC.

CDR3 sequence: CASSFATGPTYEQYF. In DNA form, the CDR3 reads TGTGCCAGCAGTTTCGCAACAGGGCCCACCTACGAGCAGTACTTC. The rearrangement links TRBV28 to TRBJ2-7; perhaps TRBD1 as D (6 bases). The V and J ends lost 3 bases and 2 bases respectively, with 14 bases between them. Germline CDR1 MDHEN, CDR2 SYDVKM. CDR3 size: 15 residues.